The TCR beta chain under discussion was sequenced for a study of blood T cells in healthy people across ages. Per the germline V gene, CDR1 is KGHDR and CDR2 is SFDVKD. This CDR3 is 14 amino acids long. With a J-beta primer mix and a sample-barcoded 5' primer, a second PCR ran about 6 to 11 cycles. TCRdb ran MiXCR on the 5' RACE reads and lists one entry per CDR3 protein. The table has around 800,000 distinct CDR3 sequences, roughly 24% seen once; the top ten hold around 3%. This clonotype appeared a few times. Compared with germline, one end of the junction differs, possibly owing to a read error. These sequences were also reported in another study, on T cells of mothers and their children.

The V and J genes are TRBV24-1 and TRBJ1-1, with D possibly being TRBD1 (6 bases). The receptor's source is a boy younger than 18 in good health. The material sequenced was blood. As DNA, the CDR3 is TGTGCCACCAGTGACCGGACAGAGAACACTGGAGCTTTCTTT. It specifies CATSDRTENTGAFF.